This entry lists 8 T cell receptor beta chains sequenced from one sample in a study of blood T cells in healthy people across ages (dated by TCRdb to the mid-2010s). Library preparation used 5' RACE. The sequencer listed for this sample is Illumina HiSeq 2500. A second PCR of about 6 to 11 cycles was run with a J-beta primer mix and a sample-barcoded 5' primer. Using fastp trimming at Q25 and MiXCR clonotype assembly, TCRdb reanalyzed the public sequencing data and kept in-frame beta chains. Each record represents a unique CDR3 protein, reported with the most common genes and DNA among its rows. Within this sample are about 780,000 distinct CDR3 sequences, with 46% of them counted one time only. Approximately 18% of the sample is held by the ten biggest clonotypes. The material sequenced was blood. The receptors shown here come from an elderly man in good health.

The chain links TRBV5-1 to TRBJ2-5, with no clear D. Germline V gene lookup returns CDR1 SGHRS and CDR2 YFSETQ. The CDR3 loop spans 15 amino acids. V was shortened by 1 base and J by 3 bases, with 13 bases between the two germline ends. The CDR3, as DNA: TGCGCCAGCAGCTTGCAACCGGACCGTAAAGAGACCCAGTACTTC. Translating it yields CASSLQPDRKETQYF.

This clonotype was recorded at least ten times. This chain's CDR3 is CSAHPASGSPNEQFF. CDR3 DNA: TGCAGTGCTCATCCCGCTAGCGGGAGCCCCAATGAGCAGTTCTTC. This chain links TRBV20-1 with TRBJ2-1, with TRBD2 matching over 10 bases. The CDR3 is 15 amino acids. Germline CDR1 reads DFQATT; CDR2 reads SNEGSKA (reference sequence). V shed 5 bases and J 6 bases; nucleotides not matched to a gene: 10.

V is TRBV6-1 and J is TRBJ2-6, with a possible D match to TRBD1 (6 bases). The CDR3 runs 17 residues. Germline CDR1 reads MNHNS; CDR2 reads SASEGT. V was shortened by 6 bases and J by 2 bases, with 17 bases between the two germline ends. The CDR3 reads CASRTRTERTGANVLTF. The CDR3 nucleotides are TGTGCCAGCAGGACCAGGACAGAGCGGACTGGGGCCAACGTCCTGACTTTC.

The chain uses TRBV4-1 and TRBJ2-3; 7 nucleotides agree with TRBD2. J was trimmed by 8 bases and V by 4 bases; bases with no gene match: 24. CDR1 MGHRA and CDR2 YSYEKL come from the germline V gene. The CDR3 has 19 amino acids. CDR3 sequence: CASSPQGLGLWREGGTQYF. CDR3 DNA: TGCGCCAGCAGCCCGCAAGGACTAGGACTTTGGCGGGAAGGAGGTACGCAGTATTTT.

This clonotype occurred a few times. This chain connects TRBV20-1 to TRBJ1-1, with D possibly matching TRBD1 (5 bases). CDR1 DFQATT and CDR2 SNEGSKA come from the germline V gene (reference sequence). The CDR3 is 14 amino acids. V lost 3 bases to trimming and J lost 1 base, with 12 bases between them. The CDR3 bases are TGCAGTGCTAGGTCCGAGAGGGGGAACACTGAAGCTTTCTTT. Translation gives CSARSERGNTEAFF.

The V gene is TRBV10-3, the J gene TRBJ1-1; 7 bases align to TRBD1. The CDR3 covers 16 residues. The V and J ends lost 6 bases and 4 bases, in that order; junction bases with no gene match: 14. The germline gives CDR1 ENHRY, CDR2 SYGVKD. The CDR3 spells CAIRPRQGGSGTEAFF. In DNA form, the CDR3 reads TGTGCCATCAGGCCACGACAGGGAGGGTCCGGCACTGAAGCTTTCTTT.

The chain combines TRBV5-1 with TRBJ2-7; tentatively, D is TRBD2 (5 bases). Trimming cost V 1 base and J 5 bases, with 13 bases left between them. CDR1 SGHRS and CDR2 YFSETQ come from the germline V gene. This CDR3 region has 14 residues. As DNA, the CDR3 is TGCGCCAGCAGCTTGCAAGAGGGTAGTGACGAGCAGTACTTC. It encodes CASSLQEGSDEQYF.

Only a few counts were recorded for this clonotype. This sequence joins TRBV6-2 or TRBV6-3 and TRBJ2-7, with TRBD2 identical over 8 bases. Trimming at V came to 6 bases and at J to 3 bases, leaving 10 bases not matched to a gene. Germline-derived CDR1 and CDR2 are MNHEY and SVGEGT. CDR3 length: 15 amino acids. In DNA form, the CDR3 reads TGTGCCAGCAGACCCGGACTAGCAAGGGACTACGAGCAGTACTTC. This translates into CASRPGLARDYEQYF.